Here is one T cell receptor (beta chain) with its context. Per the germline V gene, CDR1 is GTSNPN and CDR2 is SVGIG (reference sequence). The V gene lost 4 bases and the J gene lost 0 bases, with 10 bases spanning the gap. This CDR3 is 13 amino acids long. The protocol was immunoSEQ multiplex PCR, while the TCRdb copy is restricted to in-frame clones and leaves out a portion. The table lists just under 65,000 clones, approximately 84% of them singletons. The data belong to a study of OX40 agonist ivuxolimab in advanced cancers. Study summary: The patients received ivuxolimab by intravenous route every 2 weeks at 0.01 to 10 mg/kg. Subjects had a mean age of around 60 years, with a range of 23 to 79; more than 70% were male. Two patients with cutaneous melanoma and one with hepatocellular carcinoma, three in total, showed partial responses.

This chain joins TRBV30 and TRBJ2-7; TRBD1 or TRBD2 may be the D gene (5 bases each). This TCR derives from an adult with an advanced solid tumor such as melanoma, head and neck, liver or kidney cancer. The source material was CD4+ or CD8+ T cells sorted from blood, sampled in a trial of the OX40 agonist ivuxolimab. This CDR3 reads CAWTPGTSYEQYF. CDR3 DNA: TGTGCCTGGACTCCTGGGACCTCCTACGAGCAGTACTTC.